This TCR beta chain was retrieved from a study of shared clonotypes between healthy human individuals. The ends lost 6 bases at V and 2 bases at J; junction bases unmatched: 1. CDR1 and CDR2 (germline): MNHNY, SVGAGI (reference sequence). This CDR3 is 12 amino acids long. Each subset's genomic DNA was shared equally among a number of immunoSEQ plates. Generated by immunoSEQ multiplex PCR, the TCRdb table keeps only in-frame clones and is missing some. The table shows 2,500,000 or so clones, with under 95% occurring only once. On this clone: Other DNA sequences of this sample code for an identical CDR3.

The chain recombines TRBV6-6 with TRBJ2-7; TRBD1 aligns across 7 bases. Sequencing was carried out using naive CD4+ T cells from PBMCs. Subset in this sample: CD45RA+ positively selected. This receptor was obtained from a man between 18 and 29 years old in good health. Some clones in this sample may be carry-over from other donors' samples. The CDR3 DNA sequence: TGTGCCAGCAGGCAGGGGGCCTACGAGCAGTACTTC. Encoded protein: CASRQGAYEQYF.